This TCR beta chain was found in a study of PD-1 blockade in mismatch repair-deficient tumors. Study overall: Patients had approximately 12 mismatch repair-deficient cancer types, all previously treated and progressing.

This clone was seen only a few times. From germline, CDR1 is MNHEY and CDR2 SVGAGI. This CDR3 has 15 amino acids. The J segment lost 3 bases and the V segment lost 6 bases, leaving 7 bases of the junction unmatched. Sequencing was performed with immunoSEQ multiplex PCR; in TCRdb, only in-frame clones are kept and a portion is missing. The sample records over 75,000 clones, approximately 84% being singletons. The TCR was taken from an adult with mismatch repair-deficient cancer. The chain links TRBV6-5 to TRBJ2-2; 7 nucleotides line up with TRBD2. Sample: peripheral blood, taken 12 weeks after starting pembrolizumab. CDR3: CASRSGGSDTGELFF. The CDR3 nucleotides are TGTGCCAGCAGATCAGGCGGGAGTGACACCGGGGAGCTGTTTTTT.